The 13 T cell receptor beta chains listed next were all sequenced from one sample in a study of T cells after yellow fever vaccination. TCRdb re-derived calls from the 5' RACE reads in MiXCR, one entry per CDR3 protein. The sample has 200,000 to 300,000 distinct CDR3 sequences, 10% to 15% seen once. The sequences come from CD4+ T cells sorted from PBMCs, collected 45 days after the yellow fever booster vaccination. The source is a man aged 30-40 years who received the YFV17D yellow fever vaccine.

The J gene is TRBJ2-1, the V gene TRBV20-1; 7 bases align to TRBD2. This CDR3 is built from 11 residues. Looked up from germline, CDR1 is DFQATT and CDR2 is SNEGSKA (reference sequence). V shed 2 bases and J 10 bases; nucleotides not matched to a gene: 2. The CDR3 here is CSARIGREQFF. In DNA, the CDR3 is TGCAGTGCTAGAATCGGGAGGGAGCAGTTCTTC.

The chain uses TRBV25-1 and TRBJ2-1; no clear D gene. V gave up 8 bases and J gave up 0 bases, with 11 bases separating them. The CDR3 consists of 14 residues. Germline CDR1 reads MGHDK; CDR2 reads SYGVNS. The DNA for the CDR3 is TGTGCCAGCTCTCTATCCTTCTCCTACAATGAGCAGTTCTTC. It translates to CASSLSFSYNEQFF.

This clonotype was seen repeatedly, ten times or more. The chain recombines TRBV12-3 or TRBV12-4 with TRBJ2-2; possibly TRBD2 for D (6 bases). The V end lost 3 bases, the J end lost 5 bases, and 7 bases lay between the germline ends. CDR3 length equals 13 residues. CDR3 in DNA: TGTGCCAGCAGTTTCCGGGGGACCGGGGAGCTGTTTTTT. Encoded protein: CASSFRGTGELFF.

As for this clonotype: The germline gene is not matched at one end of the junction; a read error may be the cause. J is TRBJ2-1 and V is TRBV6-5; the match to TRBD2 covers 11 bases. In germline, CDR1 is MNHEY, CDR2 SVGAGI. The CDR3 covers 14 residues. The CDR3 loop reads CASSYPDLSGRVVF. Written as DNA, the CDR3 is TGTGCCAGCAGTTACCCAGACCTTAGCGGGAGGGTTGTCTTC.

V and J are TRBV20-1 and TRBJ2-1, with D unclear. CDR3 size: 13 residues. V was shortened by 6 bases and J by 7 bases, with 16 bases between the two germline ends. Per the germline V gene, CDR1 is DFQATT and CDR2 is SNEGSKA (reference sequence). CDR3 protein: CSAKTTPGNEQFF. The CDR3 DNA reads TGCAGTGCAAAGACGACCCCCGGGAATGAGCAGTTCTTC.

This clonotype was observed a handful of times. V usage is TRBV6-1 and J usage is TRBJ1-6; 9 bases match TRBD1. Germline V gene lookup returns CDR1 MNHNS and CDR2 SASEGT. The CDR3 is 14 amino acids. Losses at the gene ends were 6 bases for V and 9 bases for J; bases not matched to a gene: 6. The CDR3 region is CASRDRTGVSPLHF. As DNA, the CDR3 is TGTGCCAGCAGGGACCGGACAGGGGTTTCACCCCTCCACTTT.

CDR3 residues: CASSQAELNTGELFF. The CDR3 DNA reads TGCGCCAGCAGCCAAGCAGAGTTGAACACCGGGGAGCTGTTTTTT. The V call is TRBV4-3, the J call TRBJ2-2; the D is unclear. There are 15 residues in the CDR3. In germline, CDR1 is LGHNA, CDR2 YSLEER. V lost 1 base, J lost 1 base, and 7 bases lay in between.

The chain uses TRBV20-1 and TRBJ1-1; 7 bases align to TRBD1. Trimming took 5 bases from V and 5 from J; bases not matched to a gene: 8. CDR1 is DFQATT and CDR2 is SNEGSKA in the germline V gene (reference sequence). This CDR3 comprises 13 residues. The CDR3 nucleotides are TGCAGTGCTCCCCCGGCAGGGGGGACTGAAGCTTTCTTT. This sequence encodes CSAPPAGGTEAFF.

This clonotype turned up a few times. The V gene is TRBV11-1, the J gene TRBJ2-3; 12 bases fit TRBD2. Germline V gives CDR1 SGHAT, CDR2 FQDESV (reference sequence). J was trimmed by 2 bases and V by 5 bases; bases with no gene match: 20. The CDR3 consists of 21 residues. CDR3: CASSLDTRTSGTSVLTDTQYF. CDR3 DNA: TGTGCCAGCAGCCTTGATACCAGGACTAGCGGGACTTCTGTACTCACAGATACGCAGTATTTT.

This sequence joins TRBV3-1 and TRBJ2-2; possible D gene TRBD2, 6 bases. The CDR3 has 14 residues. V was clipped by 1 base and J by 5 bases, with 8 bases between them. Looked up from germline, CDR1 is LGHDT and CDR2 is YNNKEL (reference sequence). The CDR3 DNA reads TGTGCCAGCAGCCAAGTGGGAGGAACCGGGGAGCTGTTTTTT. This sequence encodes CASSQVGGTGELFF.

The V and J genes are TRBV9 and TRBJ2-2, with a weak D call TRBD1 (6 bases). V lost 2 bases, J lost 5 bases, and 10 bases lay in between. There are 14 residues in the CDR3. From germline, CDR1 is SGDLS and CDR2 YYNGEE. The CDR3 region has the DNA TGTGCCAGCAGCGTTATACAGGGAACCGGGGAGCTGTTTTTT. It specifies CASSVIQGTGELFF.

Only a few counts were recorded for this clonotype. This sequence joins TRBV7-2 and TRBJ2-7, with no clear D. Germline CDR1 reads SGHTA; CDR2 reads FQGNSA. The CDR3 length is 14 residues. V lost 5 bases and J 0 bases, leaving 11 bases between the germline ends. The CDR3 protein is CASSVSRVSYEQYF. CDR3 nucleotides: TGTGCCAGCAGCGTAAGTAGAGTCTCCTACGAGCAGTACTTC.

This clonotype was seen a handful of times. This chain joins TRBV5-1 and TRBJ2-5; the D is unclear. CDR1 SGHRS and CDR2 YFSETQ come from the germline V gene. Trimming removed 5 bases at V and 3 bases at J, with 5 bases between. The CDR3 contains 11 residues. DNA for the CDR3: TGCGCCAGCAGAAAGGAAGAGACCCAGTACTTC. Translating gives CASRKEETQYF.